Following are 32 T cell receptor beta chains from one sample sequenced in a study of shared clonotypes between healthy human individuals. TCRdb's copy holds only in-frame clones and misses some; the assay was immunoSEQ multiplex PCR. This table holds over a million clones, 65% to 80% found once. The material sequenced was memory CD4+ T cells sorted from blood. Subset here: CD45RA-negative fraction. The source is a man younger than 35 in good health.

This clone has a single count. Other nucleotide sequences in the sample specify the same CDR3. CDR3 loop: CASSLGGAEQYF. The CDR3 DNA reads as TGCGCCAGCAGCTTGGGGGGGGCCGAGCAGTACTTC. V and J are TRBV5-1 and TRBJ2-7; possibly TRBD1 or TRBD2 for D (6 bases each). The CDR3 is 12 residues long. V dropped 0 bases and J dropped 6 bases, with 7 bases sitting between them. Germline-derived CDR1 and CDR2 are SGHRS and YFSETQ.

This clone was detected only a few times. The chain carries TRBV30 and TRBJ2-2; 7 nucleotides align to TRBD1. Trimming at V came to 4 bases and at J to 6 bases, leaving 5 bases not matched to a gene. The CDR3 runs 13 residues. Germline V gives CDR1 GTSNPN, CDR2 SVGIG (reference sequence). The CDR3 sequence is CAWNRQGPGELFF. The CDR3 region has the DNA TGTGCCTGGAACCGACAGGGTCCCGGGGAGCTGTTTTTT.

This clone was counted ten times or more. This rearrangement joins TRBV29-1 to TRBJ2-2, with TRBD1 as a possible D gene (5 bases). This CDR3 has 15 amino acids. The V and J ends lost 6 bases and 0 bases respectively, with 14 bases between them. Germline loops: CDR1 SQVTM, CDR2 ANQGSEA. CDR3 sequence: CSVPRQGANTGELFF. DNA of the CDR3: TGCAGCGTACCTCGGCAGGGCGCGAACACCGGGGAGCTGTTTTTT.

J is TRBJ2-1 and V is TRBV30; 10 nucleotides match TRBD2. Germline assignment: CDR1 GTSNPN and CDR2 SVGIG (reference sequence). V shed 3 bases, J shed 13 bases, and the junction held 12 bases outside the gene matches. This CDR3 region has 14 residues. CDR3 region: CAWRGLAGVGQQFF. CDR3 in DNA: TGTGCCTGGAGAGGGCTAGCGGGAGTAGGTCAACAGTTCTTC.

This clone has just one count. The same CDR3 is also encoded by other DNA sequences in this sample. The V and J genes are TRBV11-3 and TRBJ2-3; no firm D call. Germline-derived CDR1 and CDR2 are SGHNT and YENEEA. This CDR3 contains 13 residues. The germline V and J ends were trimmed by 1 base and 6 bases, with 8 bases remaining between them. CDR3: CASSLVAGDTQYF. The CDR3 nucleotides are TGTGCCAGCAGCTTAGTGGCCGGCGATACGCAGTATTTT.

This clone was counted a few times. The chain recombines TRBV10-1 with TRBJ1-5; D is possibly TRBD1 (6 bases). The CDR3 sequence is 13 residues long. V lost 6 bases to trimming and J lost 3 bases, with 9 bases between them. CDR1 is WNHNN, CDR2 SYGVQD, per germline (reference sequence). CDR3 DNA sequence: TGCGCCAGCAGCCGGGACACCAATCAGCCCCAGCATTTT. Protein product: CASSRDTNQPQHF.

The genes are TRBV5-5 and TRBJ2-7, with a possible D match to TRBD2 (5 bases). V shed 2 bases and J shed 3 bases, with 12 bases lying between them. CDR1 and CDR2 (germline): SGHKS, YYEKEE (reference sequence). The CDR3 consists of 14 residues. CDR3 region: CASSFGGGRYEQYF. For the CDR3, the DNA is TGTGCCAGCAGCTTTGGAGGTGGGCGCTACGAGCAGTACTTC. Full variable domain (missing parts from reference TRBV5-5 and TRBJ2-7): DAGVTQSPTHLIKTRGQQVTLRCSPISGHKSVSWYQQVLGQGPQFIFQYYEKEERGRGNFPDRFSARQFPNYSSELNVNALLLGDSALYLCASSFGGGRYEQYFGPGTRLTVT.

The V and J genes are TRBV29-1 and TRBJ2-1; the D gene is possibly TRBD1 (5 bases). The germline V and J ends were trimmed by 0 bases and 5 bases, with 14 bases remaining between them. The CDR3 runs 15 residues. The germline CDR1 and CDR2 sequences are SQVTM and ANQGSEA. The CDR3 spells CSVEDGRVGDNEQFF. CDR3 DNA: TGCAGCGTTGAAGATGGCAGGGTAGGGGACAATGAGCAGTTCTTC.

J is TRBJ2-3 and V is TRBV28; TRBD1 agrees at 7 bases. The V gene end was trimmed by 6 bases and the J gene end by 3 bases; junction bases not matched to a gene: 9. Germline lookup yields CDR1 MDHEN and CDR2 SYDVKM. CDR3 length equals 15 residues. The CDR3 nucleotides read TGTGCCAGCAGCCCCCCGACAGGGCTGACAGATACGCAGTATTTT. It is translated as CASSPPTGLTDTQYF.

The V call is TRBV9, the J call TRBJ2-1; D ambiguous. V was cut by 0 bases and J by 7 bases, with 8 bases left in between. Germline lookup yields CDR1 SGDLS and CDR2 YYNGEE. The CDR3 has 13 residues. Written as DNA, the CDR3 is TGTGCCAGCAGCGTAGAGCTGTGGAATGAGCAGTTCTTC. Its protein is CASSVELWNEQFF. Together with reference TRBV9 and TRBJ2-1, the CDR3 gives the full variable domain: DSGVTQTPKHLITATGQRVTLRCSPRSGDLSVYWYQQSLDQGLQFLIQYYNGEERAKGNILERFSAQQFPDLHSELNLSSLELGDSALYFCASSVELWNEQFFGPGTRLTVL.

A note on this clone: Other DNA sequences in this specimen translate into the identical CDR3. The V and J genes are TRBV5-1 and TRBJ2-3; TRBD2 agrees at 12 bases. There are 16 residues in the CDR3. V was pared by 4 bases and J by 1 base, with 4 bases of the junction left unmatched. Germline CDR1 and CDR2: SGHRS and YFSETQ. The CDR3 sequence: CASSLRLAGGTDTQYF. In DNA form, the CDR3 reads TGCGCCAGCAGCCTGCGACTAGCGGGGGGCACAGATACGCAGTATTTT.

The V and J genes are TRBV5-1 and TRBJ1-3; D may be TRBD1 (6 bases). The germline V gene has CDR1 SGHRS and CDR2 YFSETQ. V was clipped by 4 bases and J by 1 base, with 9 bases between them. The CDR3 consists of 14 residues. In DNA form, the CDR3 reads TGCGCCAGCAGCCGGGACATTTCTGGAAACACCATATATTTT. Encoded protein: CASSRDISGNTIYF.

This clone was picked up many times. The chain has TRBV2 and TRBJ2-5; 8 positions match TRBD1. CDR1 is SNHLY and CDR2 is FYNNEI in the germline V gene. This CDR3 spans 15 amino acids. Losses at the gene ends were 3 bases for V and 5 bases for J; bases not matched to a gene: 8. CDR3: CASSEVQGAGETQYF. As DNA, the CDR3 is TGTGCCAGCAGTGAGGTTCAGGGGGCCGGGGAGACCCAGTACTTC.

This chain links TRBV27 with TRBJ1-6; unclear D gene. Trimming removed 6 bases at V and 1 base at J, with 19 bases between. The CDR3 extends over 18 amino acids. The V gene's germline CDR1 is MNHEY and CDR2 SMNVEV (reference sequence). The CDR3 loop reads CASRPLLDRGSYNSPLHF. Written as DNA, the CDR3 is TGTGCCAGCAGACCACTCCTGGACCGGGGATCCTATAATTCACCCCTCCACTTT.

This chain connects TRBV18 to TRBJ1-1, with D perhaps TRBD1 (5 bases). The CDR3 is 15 amino acids. V lost 2 bases and J 1 base, leaving 11 bases between the germline ends. CDR1 and CDR2 (germline): KGHSH, LQKENI. The DNA of the CDR3 is TGTGCCAGCTCACCAGGGGCAGCCCAGAACACTGAAGCTTTCTTT. This translates into CASSPGAAQNTEAFF.

This clone was found a few times. The genes are TRBV5-6 and TRBJ2-1; D gene unclear. Germline V gene data show CDR1 as SGHDT and CDR2 as YYEEEE. Trimming took 5 bases from V and 0 from J, leaving 12 bases between them. The CDR3 length is 15 residues. The CDR3, as DNA: TGTGCCAGCAGTAGGGAACGGAGCTCCTACAATGAGCAGTTCTTC. Its protein product is CASSRERSSYNEQFF. The full variable domain, with the rest looked up from reference TRBV5-6 and TRBJ2-1, is DAGVTQSPTHLIKTRGQQVTLRCSPKSGHDTVSWYQQALGQGPQFIFQYYEEEERQRGNFPDRFSGHQFPNYSSELNVNALLLGDSALYLCASSRERSSYNEQFFGPGTRLTVL.

This clone has just a few counts. This sequence joins TRBV28 and TRBJ1-1; D gene unclear. The germline CDR1 and CDR2 sequences are MDHEN and SYDVKM. There are 14 residues in the CDR3. V was shortened by 2 bases and J by 3 bases, with 10 bases between the two germline ends. In nucleotides, the CDR3 is TGTGCCAGCAGTTTAAATGCGGGGTACACTGAAGCTTTCTTT. Amino acids: CASSLNAGYTEAFF.

In this sample, this clone turned up once. The V gene is TRBV6-5, the J gene TRBJ2-5; D is uncertain. The V end lost 6 bases, the J end lost 4 bases, and 12 bases lay between the germline ends. Germline values: CDR1 MNHEY, CDR2 SVGAGI. The CDR3 spans 13 residues. CDR3 protein: CASRTPGRETQYF. In DNA, the CDR3 is TGTGCCAGCAGGACTCCAGGACGAGAGACCCAGTACTTC.

The chain links TRBV25-1 to TRBJ2-5; possibly TRBD2 for D (6 bases). The CDR3 length is 15 residues. Deletions cut 2 bases from V and 5 bases from J, with 15 bases between. Germline V gives CDR1 MGHDK, CDR2 SYGVNS. The CDR3: CASSEGGPRRETQYF. The CDR3 bases are TGTGCCAGCAGTGAAGGAGGGCCGCGGCGGGAGACCCAGTACTTC.

This clone was recorded a few times. This chain connects TRBV28 to TRBJ1-2, with 9 bases aligning to TRBD1. The CDR3 contains 13 residues. V shed 8 bases, J shed 7 bases, and the junction held 8 bases outside the gene matches. Germline CDR1 is MDHEN and CDR2 is SYDVKM. The CDR3 sequence is CASLLTGGFGYTF. CDR3 in DNA: TGTGCCAGCCTACTAACAGGGGGCTTTGGCTACACCTTC.

This rearrangement joins TRBV4-3 to TRBJ1-5, with no clear D. With 0 bases removed from V and 7 bases from J, the gap between germline ends came to 10 bases. Germline CDR1 and CDR2: LGHNA and YSLEER. This CDR3 spans 14 amino acids. CDR3 sequence reads: CASSQEAIGQPQHF. As DNA, the CDR3 is TGCGCCAGCAGCCAAGAGGCGATCGGGCAGCCCCAGCATTTT.

This clone was detected a few times. This rearrangement joins TRBV5-1 to TRBJ2-5, with 7 bases matching TRBD1. Per germline, CDR1 SGHRS and CDR2 YFSETQ. This CDR3 spans 13 amino acids. V gave up 4 bases and J gave up 7 bases; unmatched junction bases: 7. The CDR3 DNA follows: TGCGCCAGCAGCGAGGGGGCGCCCGGGACCCAGTACTTC. It yields the protein CASSEGAPGTQYF.

In its sample, this clone was seen many times. This rearrangement joins TRBV14 to TRBJ2-1; D is possibly TRBD2 (6 bases). Per germline, CDR1 SGHDN and CDR2 FVKESK. The CDR3 spans 13 residues. V was cut by 4 bases and J by 7 bases, with 11 bases left in between. As DNA, the CDR3 is TGTGCCAGCAGCCGAGCCGGGGGAAATGAGCAGTTCTTC. It yields the protein CASSRAGGNEQFF.

The J gene is TRBJ1-4, the V gene TRBV18, with a tentative D call TRBD1 (6 bases). Trimming shortened V by 0 bases and J by 7 bases, and 15 bases separated the two germline ends. Germline V CDR1 and CDR2: KGHSH, LQKENI. The CDR3 is made up of 16 amino acids. CDR3 in DNA: TGTGCCAGCTCACCACCGGGGGCAGGGGCGTTTGAAAAACTGTTTTTT. This encodes CASSPPGAGAFEKLFF.

The V and J genes are TRBV30 and TRBJ2-7, with unresolved D. Germline CDR1 reads GTSNPN; CDR2 reads SVGIG (reference sequence). The CDR3 loop spans 11 amino acids. Trimming took off 8 bases at V and 2 bases at J, with 10 bases between the two ends. The CDR3 sequence: CARKDTYEQYF. The CDR3 DNA is TGTGCCCGTAAAGACACCTACGAGCAGTACTTC.

The chain links TRBV5-8 to TRBJ1-5; possible D gene TRBD1, 5 bases. Trimming cost V 4 bases and J 3 bases, with 17 bases left between them. The CDR3 spans 16 residues. Germline V gene lookup returns CDR1 SGHTS and CDR2 YDEGEE. The CDR3: CASSLTFGADNQPQHF. In DNA form, the CDR3 reads TGTGCCAGCAGCCTAACTTTTGGGGCCGACAATCAGCCCCAGCATTTT.

The CDR3 DNA reads TGTGCCACTACCGGGGCAGGGGCGAGGGACACCGGGGAGCTGTTTTTT. Amino acid sequence: CATTGAGARDTGELFF. The chain has TRBV19 and TRBJ2-2; TRBD1 is a possible D gene (6 bases). This CDR3 is 16 amino acids long. Per the germline V gene, CDR1 is LNHDA and CDR2 is SQIVND (reference sequence). With 10 bases removed from V and 3 bases from J, the gap between germline ends came to 21 bases.

The chain recombines TRBV28 with TRBJ1-4; a possible D gene is TRBD1 (5 bases). Per germline, CDR1 MDHEN and CDR2 SYDVKM. V was clipped by 5 bases and J by 4 bases, with 11 bases between them. CDR3 length: 14 amino acids. The CDR3 is CASSIPRGNEKLFF. CDR3 DNA: TGTGCCAGCAGTATCCCTAGGGGTAATGAAAAACTGTTTTTT. Using reference TRBV28 and TRBJ1-4 for the parts outside the CDR3, the full variable domain is DVKVTQSSRYLVKRTGEKVFLECVQDMDHENMFWYRQDPGLGLRLIYFSYDVKMKEKGDIPEGYSVSREKKERFSLILESASTNQTSMYLCASSIPRGNEKLFFGSGTQLSVL.

Ten or more counts support this clone. The chain is built from TRBV6-1 and TRBJ1-2; D gene ambiguous. Trimming stripped 1 base from V and 5 bases from J, with 8 bases between. The CDR3 length is 13 residues. Germline loops: CDR1 MNHNS, CDR2 SASEGT. The DNA for the CDR3 is TGTGCCAGCAGTGAAGTCAGTTATTATGGCTACACCTTC. Protein: CASSEVSYYGYTF.

The V and J genes are TRBV5-1 and TRBJ2-3; TRBD1 or TRBD2 may be the D gene (5 bases each). Germline V gene sequence: CDR1 SGHRS, CDR2 YFSETQ. V was trimmed by 3 bases and J by 6 bases, leaving 14 bases between them. CDR3 length equals 14 residues. CDR3 sequence: CASSSPGRGDTQYF. In DNA, the CDR3 is TGCGCCAGCAGCTCCCCGGGACGAGGGGATACGCAGTATTTT.

The chain carries TRBV30 and TRBJ2-7; the D is unclear. Between the trimmed V and J ends, which lost 2 bases and 3 bases, there was a span of 5 bases. From germline, CDR1 is GTSNPN and CDR2 SVGIG (reference sequence). The CDR3 covers 11 residues. The CDR3 loop is CAWSSYYEQYF. In DNA, the CDR3 is TGTGCCTGGAGTAGTTACTACGAGCAGTACTTC.

This clone was found a few times. The chain uses TRBV5-8 and TRBJ2-5; D ambiguous. The CDR3 is 14 amino acids. Deletions cut 0 bases from V and 2 bases from J, with 8 bases between. CDR1 is SGHTS and CDR2 is YDEGEE in the germline V gene. The CDR3 DNA sequence: TGTGCCAGCAGCTTGGGGTGGCCGCAAGAGACCCAGTACTTC. Translation gives CASSLGWPQETQYF.